This T cell receptor beta chain was sequenced for a study of PD-L1 blockade in urothelial cancer. Study details: In the patient group, about 90% of the roughly 29 were males with bladder-origin urothelial cancer. Median T cell yield per blood sample was 120,000 to 150,000 cells.

Generated by immunoSEQ multiplex PCR, the TCRdb table keeps only in-frame clones and is missing some. Here the sample spans over 65,000 clones, around 80% being singletons. With respect to this clone: Its antigen is as yet unknown.

Notes on the study in general: When measured at 3 weeks, tumor-associated blood clones expanded more in durable-benefit patients. Below-median blood TCR clonality before treatment forecast better survival.

The CDR3 is 15 residues long. V was cut by 2 bases and J by 0 bases, with 11 bases left in between. CDR1 is SGHVS, CDR2 FNYEAQ, per germline. The V gene is TRBV7-6, the J gene TRBJ2-7; a possible D gene is TRBD1 (6 bases). This TCR derives from a man in his sixties or seventies with urothelial cancer. Specimen: PBMCs, collected around atezolizumab (anti-PD-L1) treatment. CDR3 protein: CASSLQGSTSYEQYF. Written as DNA, the CDR3 is TGTGCCAGCAGCTTACAGGGGTCTACCTCCTACGAGCAGTACTTC.